The clone carrying this TCR beta chain was found a few times. Its specificity is unknown. The CDR3 runs 17 residues. Per the germline V gene, CDR1 is SEHNR and CDR2 is FQNEAQ (reference sequence). Trimming cost V 1 base and J 0 bases; bases outside gene matches: 7. Sample time point: pretreatment peripheral blood. The data derive from a study of PD-L1 blockade in urothelial cancer. Study-wide context: The analyses of blood took place 3 weeks (second dose) and 6 weeks after treatment start. T cells numbered a median of roughly 150,000 in the blood samples. Overall study results and limits: Tumor-linked clones in blood grew more by 3 weeks in durable-benefit patients.

Assay used: immunoSEQ multiplex PCR; TCRdb lists only in-frame clones, some missing. Of about 38,000 clones in the sample, 85% are singletons; the top ten hold over 12%. The source was PBMCs, collected around atezolizumab (anti-PD-L1) treatment. This chain connects TRBV7-9 to TRBJ2-7; 9 bases are a match to TRBD1. The receptor's source is an elderly man with urothelial cancer. CDR3 in amino acids: CASSLGPGTGSSYEQYF. In DNA, the CDR3 is TGTGCCAGCAGCTTAGGCCCCGGGACAGGGAGCTCCTACGAGCAGTACTTC.